This is a list of T cell receptor beta chains from one sample in a study of cytomegalovirus exposure and HLA in healthy donors. TCRdb keeps only in-frame clones here, not all; method: immunoSEQ multiplex PCR. This table holds some 190,000 clones, 70% to 90% found once. Sequencing used PBMCs. These receptors all stem from a woman in her late teens or twenties in good health and CMV-seronegative. Both conserved end residues are part of each CDR3. A D gene is named only where the DNA matches it firmly. Expanded clones are given a class, and other clones once, few, many or no size at all.

V	D	J	size	DNA	CDR3
TRBV4-1	NA	TRBJ2-6	NA	TGCGCCAGCAGCCAAGAACAGGGCCTATCCACCTCTGGGGCCAACGTCCTGACTTTC	CASSQEQGLSTSGANVLTF
TRBV19	TRBD1	TRBJ1-1	NA	TGTGCCAGTAGTATACGACAGGGTTTGAACACTGAAGCTTTCTTT	CASSIRQGLNTEAFF
TRBV18	TRBD2	TRBJ2-1	NA	TGTGCCAGCTCACCATTCTCAATAGCGGGGGGAGGCAATGAGCAGTTCTTC	CASSPFSIAGGGNEQFF
TRBV5-6	NA	TRBJ1-1	once	TGTGCCAGCAGCTTGGGACAGTTCATGAACACTGAAGCTTTCTTT	CASSLGQFMNTEAFF
TRBV7-6	NA	TRBJ1-6	once	TGTGCCAGCAGCCGGGCCTCGGGGGTTTTTGTTAATTCACCCCTCCACTTT	CASSRASGVFVNSPLHF
TRBV23-1	TRBD1	TRBJ1-5	NA	TGCGCCAGCAGTCAACCGAGGGAGGGCTCAGGGGGCCCCCATCAGCCCCAGCATTTT	CASSQPREGSGGPHQPQHF
TRBV30	NA	TRBJ2-1	NA	TGTGCCTGGAGTCCGGGATCTTTCCGATCCTACAATGAGCAGTTCTTC	CAWSPGSFRSYNEQFF
TRBV6-4	NA	TRBJ2-3	NA	TGTGCCAGCAGTCCAGCGACGGGGACAGATACGCAGTATTTT	CASSPATGTDTQYF
TRBV15	NA	TRBJ2-3	once	TGTGCCACCAGCAGAGATAGCTCCGCCCCACAGTATTTT	CATSRDSSAPQYF
TRBV11-2	TRBD1	TRBJ2-7	NA	TGTGCCAGCAGCTTAGGACAGGGAAGAGGCGAGCAGTACTTC	CASSLGQGRGEQYF
TRBV6-6	TRBD1	TRBJ1-1	once	TGTGCCAGCAGACCCCGGGACAGCTTATTGAACACTGAAGCTTTCTTT	CASRPRDSLLNTEAFF
TRBV6-4	NA	TRBJ1-2	NA	TGTGCCAGCAGTGACCCCTTTGGGACTCTGATCCGTGGCTACACCTTC	CASSDPFGTLIRGYTF
TRBV18	NA	TRBJ1-6	NA	TGTGCCAGCTCACCGTCCGGCAGGGAAGTTTCACCCCTCCACTTT	CASSPSGREVSPLHF
TRBV5-1	TRBD1	TRBJ1-4	NA	TGCGCCAGCAGCTTGGTTGGGACAGACAATGAAAAACTGTTTTTT	CASSLVGTDNEKLFF
TRBV19	NA	TRBJ1-1	NA	TGTGCCAGTAGTATAGATACAGGCCGCCGCGCTGAAGCTTTCTTT	CASSIDTGRRAEAFF
TRBV19	NA	TRBJ1-2	NA	TGTGCCAGTAGTATAGCCTTCGGGACTTATGGCTACACCTTC	CASSIAFGTYGYTF